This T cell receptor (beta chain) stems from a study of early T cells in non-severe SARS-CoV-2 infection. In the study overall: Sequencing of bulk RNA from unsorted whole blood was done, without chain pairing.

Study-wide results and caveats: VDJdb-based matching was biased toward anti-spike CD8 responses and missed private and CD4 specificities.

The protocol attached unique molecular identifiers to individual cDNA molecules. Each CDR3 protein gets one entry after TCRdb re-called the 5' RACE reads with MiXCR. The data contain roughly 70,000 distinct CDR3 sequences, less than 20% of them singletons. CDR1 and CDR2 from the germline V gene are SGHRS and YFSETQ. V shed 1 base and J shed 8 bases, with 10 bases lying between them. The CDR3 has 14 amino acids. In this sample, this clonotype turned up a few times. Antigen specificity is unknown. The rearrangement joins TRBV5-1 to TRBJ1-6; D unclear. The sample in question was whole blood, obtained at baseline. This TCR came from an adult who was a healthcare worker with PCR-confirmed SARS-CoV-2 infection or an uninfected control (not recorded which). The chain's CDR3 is CASSLLGSDSPLHF. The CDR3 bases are TGCGCCAGCAGCTTGTTAGGGTCGGATTCACCCCTCCACTTT.